This TCR beta chain was documented in a study of cytomegalovirus exposure and HLA in healthy donors. The CDR3 spans 15 residues. CDR1 and CDR2 (germline): MGHRA, YSYEKL. Trimming cost V 0 bases and J 0 bases, with 8 bases left between them. PCR was performed using 60 Vbeta and 13 Jbeta primers. Clones were read by immunoSEQ multiplex PCR, and TCRdb kept only the in-frame ones, dropping some. The sample lists hundreds of thousands of clones; 70% were seen once. Unrecorded immune exposures were likely, despite nominal health at sampling. The sequence came from a man aged 40-55 years in good health and CMV-seropositive. Material: PBMCs. The J gene is TRBJ1-2, the V gene TRBV4-1, with D perhaps TRBD1 (6 bases). The CDR3 nucleotides are TGCGCCAGCAGCCAAGATCAGGGGACTAACTATGGCTACACCTTC. Residues: CASSQDQGTNYGYTF.